This section outlines one T cell receptor (beta chain) sequence together with its context. The antigen is undetermined. Selected positively for CCR7 and CD45RO-negative, naive CD8 cells excluded terminally differentiated effector memory CD45RA+ cells. The data originate from a study of shared clonotypes between healthy human individuals. This table comes from immunoSEQ multiplex PCR, and its TCRdb copy is limited to in-frame clones, with some not included. This sample yields about 1.9 million clones, of which around 93% are seen a single time; approximately 1.6% belongs to the top ten. This CDR3 contains 16 residues. Germline V CDR1 and CDR2: SGDLS, YYNGEE. V lost 5 bases and J lost 0, with 12 bases in between. Study-wide points: The generation probabilities recorded for non-shared clonotypes fell below those of clonotypes shared by all four donors.

What was sequenced was naive CD8+ T cells from PBMCs. The chain has TRBV9 and TRBJ2-6; no clear D. This TCR derives from a man aged 18 to 29 in good health. Some clones in this sample may be carry-over from other donors' samples. In DNA, the CDR3 is TGTGCCAGCAGATTCGGGCGGAGCTCTGGGGCCAACGTCCTGACTTTC. Its protein is CASRFGRSSGANVLTF.